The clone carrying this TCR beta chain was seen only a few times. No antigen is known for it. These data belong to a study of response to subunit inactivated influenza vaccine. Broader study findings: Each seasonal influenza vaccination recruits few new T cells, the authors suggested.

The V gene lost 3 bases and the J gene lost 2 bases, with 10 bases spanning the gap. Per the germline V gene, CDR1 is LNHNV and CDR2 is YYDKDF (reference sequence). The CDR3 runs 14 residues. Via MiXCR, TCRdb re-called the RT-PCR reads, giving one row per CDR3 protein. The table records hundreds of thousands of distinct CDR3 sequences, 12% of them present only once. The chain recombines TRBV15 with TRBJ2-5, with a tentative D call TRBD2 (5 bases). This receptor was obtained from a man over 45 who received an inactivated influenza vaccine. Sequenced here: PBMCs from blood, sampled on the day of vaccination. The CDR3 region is CATSRTRGQETQYF. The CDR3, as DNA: TGTGCCACCAGCAGGACACGAGGGCAAGAGACCCAGTACTTC.